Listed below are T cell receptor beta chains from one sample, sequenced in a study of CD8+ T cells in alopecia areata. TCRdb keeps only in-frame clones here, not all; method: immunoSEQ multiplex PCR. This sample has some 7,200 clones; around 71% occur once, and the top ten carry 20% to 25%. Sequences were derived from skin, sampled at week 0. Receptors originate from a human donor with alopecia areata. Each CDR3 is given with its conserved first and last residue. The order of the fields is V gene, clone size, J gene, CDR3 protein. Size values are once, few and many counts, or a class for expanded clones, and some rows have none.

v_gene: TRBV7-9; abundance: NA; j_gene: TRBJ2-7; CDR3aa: CASSLVRGGSEQYF
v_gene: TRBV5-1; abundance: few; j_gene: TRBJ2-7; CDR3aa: CASSRGPGQGYEQYF
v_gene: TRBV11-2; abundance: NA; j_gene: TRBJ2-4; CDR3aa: CASSFQVPKNIQYF
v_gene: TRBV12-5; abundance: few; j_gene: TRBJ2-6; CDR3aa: CASGSHTTPTGGPSGANVLTF
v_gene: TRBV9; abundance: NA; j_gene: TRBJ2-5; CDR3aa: CASSVWLGETQYF
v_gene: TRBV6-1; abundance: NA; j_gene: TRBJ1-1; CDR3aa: CATKRVMAGRTEAFF
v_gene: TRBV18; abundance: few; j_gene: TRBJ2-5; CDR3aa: CASSPGQGAVETQYF
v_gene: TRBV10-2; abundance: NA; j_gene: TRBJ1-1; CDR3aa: CASSDPNTEAFF
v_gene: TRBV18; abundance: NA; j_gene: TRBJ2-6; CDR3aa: CASSPLGANVLTF
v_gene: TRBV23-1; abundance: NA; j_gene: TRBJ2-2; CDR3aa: CASSQSPGITGELFF
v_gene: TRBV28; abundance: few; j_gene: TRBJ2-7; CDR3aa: CASRPPGLSTYEQYF
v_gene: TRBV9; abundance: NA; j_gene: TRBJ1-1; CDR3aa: CASNLAGANTEAFF
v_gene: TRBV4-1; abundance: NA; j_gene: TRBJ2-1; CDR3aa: CASSHGLAPFYNEQFF
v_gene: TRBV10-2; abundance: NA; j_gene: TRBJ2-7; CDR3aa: CASSVGGYEQYF
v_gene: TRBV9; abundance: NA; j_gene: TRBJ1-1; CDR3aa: CASSVFGGLNTEAFF
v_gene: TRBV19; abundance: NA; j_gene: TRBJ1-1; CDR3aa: CASSMKGANTEAFF
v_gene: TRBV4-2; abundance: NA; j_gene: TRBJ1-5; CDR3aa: CASSHAGSSNQPQHF
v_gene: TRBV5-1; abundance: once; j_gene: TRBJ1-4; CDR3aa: CASSLGGATNEKLFF
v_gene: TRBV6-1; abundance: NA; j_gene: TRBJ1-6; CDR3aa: CASSEEVSYNSPLHF
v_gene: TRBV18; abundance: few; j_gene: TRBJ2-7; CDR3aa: CASSPPTGGVNEQYF
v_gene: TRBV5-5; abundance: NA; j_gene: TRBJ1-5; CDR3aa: CASSLDGGEKQPQHF
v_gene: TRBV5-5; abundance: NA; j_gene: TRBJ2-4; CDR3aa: CASSPGDLLREIAKNIQYF
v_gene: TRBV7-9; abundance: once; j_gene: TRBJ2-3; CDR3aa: CASSIITGGSTDTQYF
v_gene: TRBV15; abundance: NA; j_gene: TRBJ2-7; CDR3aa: CATSIGTTSSYEQYF